The clone carrying this TCR beta chain was counted only a few times. Its antigen is not known. This sample is part of a study of CD8+CD57+ T cells in acquired aplastic anemia. The wider study: Sorted CD4+ plus CD8+ cells gave DNA averaging roughly 3.2 ug.

Study-level findings and limits: CD8+ Simpson's diversity did not differ significantly between patients and controls. A set of 25 to 35 CD8+ CDR3 sequences was shared between patients and controls, and these sequences appeared highly expressed in patients.

From germline, CDR1 is WSHSY and CDR2 SAAADI. Trimming removed 0 bases at V and 11 bases at J, with 14 bases between. CDR3 length equals 14 residues. Profiling of TCR beta VDJ combinations and CDR3 sequences used genomic DNA as template. From the reads, TCRdb called clonotypes with MiXCR, one entry per CDR3 protein. The sample records 220,000 or so distinct CDR3 sequences, 65% being singletons. Individuals selected for sequencing had exhibited CD8+CD57+ cell expansion on flow cytometry. The patients, all of them, had severe acquired aplastic anemia. Sequencing was done on a sample of sorted CD4+, CD8+, or CD8+CD57+ T cells (not recorded which) from PBMCs. The TCR originated in a human donor with aplastic anemia. J is TRBJ1-5 and V is TRBV10-2, with D possibly TRBD1 on 5 matching bases. The CDR3 is CASSESTGHRTQHF. CDR3 sequence (DNA): TGCGCCAGCAGTGAGTCGACCGGTCACAGGACCCAGCATTTT.